These 11 T cell receptor beta chains were all obtained from the same sample, sequenced in a study of cytomegalovirus exposure and HLA in healthy donors. Vbeta (60) and Jbeta (13) primers were used in the PCR. The data were produced by immunoSEQ multiplex PCR, yet TCRdb's version contains in-frame clones alone and is incomplete. Here the sample spans some 98,000 clones, roughly 70% being singletons. Sequencing input: PBMCs. Receptors were obtained from a man aged 50 to 59 in good health and CMV-seronegative.

V and J are TRBV28 and TRBJ2-1; 11 bases line up with TRBD2. V shed 4 bases and J 4 bases; nucleotides not matched to a gene: 6. CDR1 MDHEN and CDR2 SYDVKM come from the germline V gene. The CDR3 runs 16 residues. The DNA of the CDR3 is TGTGCCAGCAGTTCGTCCCTAGCGGGGGGTTACAATGAGCAGTTCTTC. This translates into CASSSSLAGGYNEQFF.

This clone has only a few counts. The rearrangement joins TRBV5-1 to TRBJ2-1, with 10 positions matching TRBD2. The CDR3 loop spans 16 amino acids. Trimming removed 3 bases from V and 6 bases from J; junction bases left unmatched: 9. Germline CDR1 is SGHRS and CDR2 is YFSETQ. The CDR3 region has the DNA TGCGCCAGCAGCTCGGGAAGCGGGAGGGTCGGCAATGAGCAGTTCTTC. Translating gives CASSSGSGRVGNEQFF.

The chain uses TRBV7-9 and TRBJ2-2; TRBD1 might be the D (5 bases). In germline, CDR1 is SEHNR, CDR2 FQNEAQ (reference sequence). V lost 5 bases, J lost 3 bases, and 13 bases lay in between. CDR3 length: 15 residues. The CDR3 nucleotides read TGTGCCAGCAGCCAATGGGGCAGTTACACCGGGGAGCTGTTTTTT. Translating gives CASSQWGSYTGELFF.

This rearrangement joins TRBV5-1 to TRBJ2-3, with D possibly matching TRBD2 (6 bases). The CDR3 length is 15 residues. Germline V gene sequence: CDR1 SGHRS, CDR2 YFSETQ. V lost 8 bases and J lost 2, with 18 bases in between. As DNA, the CDR3 is TGCGCCAGTTCCGGCGGGGCTTCGTCCACAGATACGCAGTATTTT. This codes for CASSGGASSTDTQYF.

This rearrangement joins TRBV16 to TRBJ2-7; 7 nucleotides match TRBD1. CDR3 length equals 13 residues. Germline CDR1 KGHSY, CDR2 FQNENV. V lost 2 bases, J lost 5 bases, and 3 bases stayed unmatched. The CDR3 nucleotides read TGTGCCAGCAGCCAAGACAGGGCCGACGAGCAGTACTTC. Its protein product is CASSQDRADEQYF.

The sample holds a few counts of this clone. The J gene is TRBJ2-7, the V gene TRBV2, with 11 bases matching TRBD1. Looked up from germline, CDR1 is SNHLY and CDR2 is FYNNEI. This CDR3 spans 15 amino acids. The J segment lost 3 bases and the V segment lost 4 bases, leaving 5 bases of the junction unmatched. The CDR3 region has the DNA TGTGCCAGCAGTGGCCGGGACAGGGGGGGCTACGAGCAGTACTTC. Amino acid sequence: CASSGRDRGGYEQYF.

The chain recombines TRBV6-1 with TRBJ2-1; TRBD1 aligns across 9 bases. The trim removed 6 bases at V and 5 bases at J, leaving 5 bases unmatched. This CDR3 has 14 amino acids. CDR1 is MNHNS, CDR2 SASEGT, per germline. The CDR3 here is CASRPGQGNNEQFF. DNA for the CDR3: TGTGCCAGCAGACCGGGACAGGGAAACAATGAGCAGTTCTTC.

The chain recombines TRBV5-1 with TRBJ1-2; maybe TRBD1 (5 bases). The CDR3 runs 15 residues. The germline CDR1 and CDR2 sequences are SGHRS and YFSETQ. V lost 4 bases and J 5 bases, leaving 18 bases between the germline ends. The CDR3 DNA sequence: TGCGCCAGCAGCGCCGGTTCCGGGGGAGGATATGGCTACACCTTC. It encodes CASSAGSGGGYGYTF.

The chain couples TRBV28 to TRBJ2-3; TRBD2 agrees at 7 bases. The ends lost 6 bases at V and 2 bases at J; junction bases unmatched: 14. Germline V gene lookup returns CDR1 MDHEN and CDR2 SYDVKM. This CDR3 region has 17 residues. In nucleotides, the CDR3 is TGTGCCAGCAGCCAGCAAGGGAGGGGAGGCCCCACAGATACGCAGTATTTT. Protein product: CASSQQGRGGPTDTQYF.

The rearrangement uses TRBV5-3 and TRBJ2-7; TRBD2 agrees at 8 bases. TRBV5-3 is recorded as an ORF, its role being uncertain. Germline trimming cut 3 bases from V and 6 bases from J; bases unmatched to any gene: 17. This CDR3 has 17 amino acids. The CDR3, as DNA: TGTGCCAGAAGCTGGGCGCGGGAGGCCGACGAAACGCCCGAGCAGTACTTC. It translates to CARSWAREADETPEQYF.

This clone was seen more than once but under ten times. The chain carries TRBV4-1 and TRBJ2-7; TRBD2 matches at 10 bases. Unmatched junction bases numbered 7, after V lost 4 bases and J lost 4 bases. The CDR3 contains 15 residues. Germline loops: CDR1 MGHRA, CDR2 YSYEKL. The CDR3 spells CASSPTGTSAYEQYF. The DNA of the CDR3 is TGCGCCAGCAGCCCGACCGGGACTAGCGCTTACGAGCAGTACTTC.